These 7 T cell receptor beta chains were all obtained from the same sample, sequenced in a study of PD-1 blockade in classical Hodgkin lymphoma. The table came from immunoSEQ multiplex PCR; TCRdb's copy has only in-frame clones and leaves some out. The sample has approximately 36,000 clones; 69% are singletons. Brentuximab vedotin exposure varied among the patients, all of whom had relapsed after autologous stem cell transplantation. The material was peripheral blood mononuclear cells (PBMCs), obtained before the second cycle of nivolumab. These TCRs come from a human donor with classical Hodgkin lymphoma.

By sample fraction, this clone is medium-sized. The V call is TRBV11-2, the J call TRBJ2-7, with D possibly being TRBD1 (5 bases). The germline V gene encodes CDR1 SGHAT and CDR2 FQNNGV. V dropped 4 bases and J dropped 0 bases, with 10 bases sitting between them. The CDR3 is 14 residues long. CDR3: CASSSTGTSYEQYF. In DNA form, the CDR3 reads TGTGCCAGCAGCTCCACAGGTACCTCCTACGAGCAGTACTTC. Variable domain in full (rest from reference TRBV11-2 and TRBJ2-7): EAGVAQSPRYKIIEKRQSVAFWCNPISGHATLYWYQQILGQGPKLLIQFQNNGVVDDSQLPKDRFSAERLKGVDSTLKIQPAKLEDSAVYLCASSSTGTSYEQYFGPGTRLTVT.

The J gene is TRBJ2-7, the V gene TRBV6-5; TRBD2 agrees at 7 bases. There are 14 residues in the CDR3. Germline CDR1 MNHEY, CDR2 SVGAGI. V lost 4 bases, J lost 4 bases, and 7 bases stayed unmatched. The CDR3 bases are TGTGCCAGCAGTTCGGTCCCCGGGGGGTACGAGCAGTACTTC. Translation: CASSSVPGGYEQYF.

The chain carries TRBV18 and TRBJ1-2, with 9 bases fitting TRBD1. V dropped 2 bases and J dropped 4; count of bases not matched to a gene: 20. This CDR3 region has 20 residues. Germline CDR1 reads KGHSH; CDR2 reads LQKENI. The CDR3 nucleotides read TGTGCCAGCTCACCAATAGCATCGCCGAGGACAGGGGCCGAAGGCTATGGCTACACCTTC. Its protein product is CASSPIASPRTGAEGYGYTF.

This clone was counted ten times or more. The chain combines TRBV2 with TRBJ2-2, with 9 bases aligning to TRBD2. Germline loops: CDR1 SNHLY, CDR2 FYNNEI. The CDR3 spans 17 residues. Unmatched junction bases numbered 20, after V lost 10 bases and J lost 8 bases. CDR3 region: CATYRTLAAGGRGELFF. Written as DNA, the CDR3 is TGTGCCACCTACCGGACCCTGGCCGCGGGGGGGCGAGGGGAGCTGTTTTTT. The variable domain in full, with the rest retrieved from reference TRBV2 and TRBJ2-2, is EPEVTQTPSHQVTQMGQEVILRCVPISNHLYFYWYRQILGQKVEFLVSFYNNEISEKSEIFDDQFSVERPDGSNFTLKIRSTKLEDSAMYFCATYRTLAAGGRGELFFGEGSRLTVL.

For the CDR3, the DNA is TGTGCCATCAGTGAGTCGTCTCGGGAGAGCTCCTACAATGAGCAGTTCTTC. Its translation: CAISESSRESSYNEQFF. The V call is TRBV10-3, the J call TRBJ2-1; D possibly corresponds to TRBD2 (6 bases). Germline CDR1 reads ENHRY; CDR2 reads SYGVKD. The CDR3 has 17 residues. V lost 0 bases and J lost 0, with 12 bases in between.

The rearrangement links TRBV28 to TRBJ2-7; D possibly corresponds to TRBD1 (5 bases). This CDR3 region has 14 residues. Germline V gene data show CDR1 as MDHEN and CDR2 as SYDVKM. The germline V and J ends were trimmed by 3 bases and 3 bases, with 12 bases remaining between them. In DNA form, the CDR3 reads TGTGCCAGCAGTTTCCCGGGCAGGGTCTACGAGCAGTACTTC. It yields the protein CASSFPGRVYEQYF.

The rearrangement joins TRBV7-2 to TRBJ1-2; 10 nucleotides line up with TRBD1. V lost 5 bases to trimming and J lost 8 bases; unmatched junction nucleotides: 5. CDR1 and CDR2 from the germline V gene are SGHTA and FQGNSA. This CDR3 comprises 13 residues. This CDR3 is CASSQGQGLGYTF. The CDR3 coding sequence is TGTGCCAGCAGCCAGGGACAGGGGTTGGGCTACACCTTC.